The next 22 T cell receptor beta chains were all read from a single sample in a study of siplizumab effects on memory and regulatory T cells. The repertoire was sequenced with immunoSEQ multiplex PCR; TCRdb's copy has only in-frame clones and lacks some. The sample holds more than 70,000 clones, 95% seen once. The sequencing input was CD8+ T cells sorted from blood. These receptors all stem from a human donor in good health.

V gene TRBV12-5 combines with J gene TRBJ2-2; no definite D call. The CDR3 totals 12 residues. Germline CDR1 is LGHNT and CDR2 is FRNRAP. V was clipped by 3 bases and J by 6 bases, with 5 bases between them. The CDR3 loop reads CASGFGAGELFF. For the CDR3, the DNA is TGTGCTAGTGGTTTTGGTGCCGGGGAGCTGTTTTTT.

V is TRBV6-6 and J is TRBJ1-5; D is ambiguous. Deletions cut 4 bases from V and 5 bases from J, with 9 bases between. The germline V gene encodes CDR1 MNHNY and CDR2 SVGAGI (reference sequence). The length of the CDR3 is 13 residues. The CDR3 loop is CASSSGVYQPQHF. The CDR3 DNA is TGTGCCAGCAGTTCTGGGGTCTATCAGCCCCAGCATTTT.

The chain links TRBV27 to TRBJ2-7; 9 nucleotides line up with TRBD1. The CDR3 contains 13 residues. In germline, CDR1 is MNHEY, CDR2 SMNVEV (reference sequence). The J segment lost 3 bases and the V segment lost 4 bases, leaving 1 base of the junction unmatched. CDR3 sequence: CASSWTGDYEQYF. The CDR3 DNA is TGTGCCAGCAGTTGGACAGGGGACTACGAGCAGTACTTC.

This chain connects TRBV2 to TRBJ1-2; D not certain. In germline, CDR1 is SNHLY, CDR2 FYNNEI. The CDR3 has 12 amino acids. V dropped 6 bases and J dropped 2 bases, with 7 bases sitting between them. The CDR3 region has the DNA TGTGCCAGCAGCGGGGAGAACTATGGCTACACCTTC. Its translation is CASSGENYGYTF. The full variable domain, rest sourced from reference TRBV2 and TRBJ1-2, is EPEVTQTPSHQVTQMGQEVILRCVPISNHLYFYWYRQILGQKVEFLVSFYNNEISEKSEIFDDQFSVERPDGSNFTLKIRSTKLEDSAMYFCASSGENYGYTFGSGTRLTVV.

This clone was observed a single time. This chain connects TRBV29-1 to TRBJ2-5; D not certain. This CDR3 spans 15 amino acids. From germline, CDR1 is SQVTM and CDR2 ANQGSEA. Trimming removed 1 base from V and 0 bases from J, with 12 bases in between. CDR3 nucleotide sequence: TGCAGCGTTGAAGGACTGGGTCGGAACCAAGAGACCCAGTACTTC. It is translated as CSVEGLGRNQETQYF.

This clone showed up just once. This chain links TRBV7-9 with TRBJ2-1; D remains ambiguous. The germline V and J ends were trimmed by 1 base and 0 bases, with 7 bases remaining between them. This CDR3 has 15 amino acids. Germline V CDR1 and CDR2: SEHNR, FQNEAQ (reference sequence). The CDR3 DNA reads TGTGCCAGCAGCTTAGGTTTTAGCTCCTACAATGAGCAGTTCTTC. It translates to CASSLGFSSYNEQFF.

The CDR3 DNA sequence: TGTGCTAGTGGTTTTTTGTCGGCGGATTACGAGCAGTACTTC. Its translation: CASGFLSADYEQYF. The rearrangement uses TRBV12-5 and TRBJ2-7; D is unresolved. Trimming took off 3 bases at V and 4 bases at J, with 13 bases between the two ends. This CDR3 has 14 amino acids. Looked up from germline, CDR1 is LGHNT and CDR2 is FRNRAP.

The rearrangement links TRBV9 to TRBJ2-5, with 8 bases that match TRBD1. There are 14 residues in the CDR3. J gave up 5 bases and V 6 bases, and 9 bases lay outside the gene matches. Germline V lookup: CDR1 SGDLS, CDR2 YYNGEE. For the CDR3, the DNA is TGTGCCAGCAATCTTCAGGGGGCAGGGGAGACCCAGTACTTC. Its translation: CASNLQGAGETQYF. The full variable domain, its missing parts supplied by reference TRBV9 and TRBJ2-5, is DSGVTQTPKHLITATGQRVTLRCSPRSGDLSVYWYQQSLDQGLQFLIQYYNGEERAKGNILERFSAQQFPDLHSELNLSSLELGDSALYFCASNLQGAGETQYFGPGTRLLVL.

The J gene is TRBJ2-7, the V gene TRBV10-3; TRBD2 matches at 8 bases. The CDR3 runs to 16 residues. The V gene's germline CDR1 is ENHRY and CDR2 SYGVKD. J lost 0 bases, V lost 3 bases, and 7 bases had no gene match. The CDR3 loop reads CAISDRTSSPSYEQYF. Here the CDR3 DNA reads TGTGCCATCAGTGACAGGACTAGCTCCCCCTCCTACGAGCAGTACTTC.

V and J are TRBV4-1 and TRBJ1-2; 8 nucleotides agree with TRBD1. The germline CDR1 and CDR2 sequences are MGHRA and YSYEKL. The CDR3 runs 14 residues. The V gene end was trimmed by 3 bases and the J gene end by 6 bases; junction bases not matched to a gene: 6. CDR3 in amino acids: CASSHRTGTDGYTF. For the CDR3, the DNA is TGCGCCAGCAGCCATCGGACAGGGACAGATGGCTACACCTTC.

The rearrangement uses TRBV4-2 and TRBJ2-5; TRBD1 aligns across 8 bases. This CDR3 contains 14 residues. Germline CDR1 reads LGHNA; CDR2 reads YNFKEQ. The V and J ends lost 5 bases and 4 bases, in that order; junction bases with no gene match: 6. The CDR3 DNA reads as TGTGCCAGCAGCTCGGCAGGGGGCGGAGAGACCCAGTACTTC. Its translation is CASSSAGGGETQYF.

V is TRBV29-1 and J is TRBJ1-1; tentative D call: TRBD1 (5 bases). Between the trimmed V and J ends, which lost 5 bases and 1 base, there was a span of 17 bases. CDR3 size: 15 residues. Germline assignment: CDR1 SQVTM and CDR2 ANQGSEA. The CDR3 protein is CSVPASGAPNTEAFF. DNA for the CDR3: TGCAGCGTTCCCGCGTCCGGGGCCCCGAACACTGAAGCTTTCTTT. The entire variable domain, with the rest obtained from reference TRBV29-1 and TRBJ1-1, is as follows: SAVISQKPSRDICQRGTSLTIQCQVDSQVTMMFWYRQQPGQSLTLIATANQGSEATYESGFVIDKFPISRPNLTFSTLTVSNMSPEDSSIYLCSVPASGAPNTEAFFGQGTRLTVV.

The gene calls are TRBV13 and TRBJ2-7; 9 nucleotides match TRBD1. Per the germline V gene, CDR1 is PRHDT and CDR2 is FYEKMQ (reference sequence). J gave up 4 bases and V 5 bases, and 6 bases lay outside the gene matches. The CDR3 runs to 14 residues. CDR3: CASSPGQGIYEQYF. The CDR3 nucleotides read TGTGCCAGCAGCCCAGGACAGGGGATATACGAGCAGTACTTC.

The CDR3 DNA is TGTGCCTGGAGTGGGGAGTATCGGAACACCGGGGAGCTGTTTTTT. Translating it yields CAWSGEYRNTGELFF. This chain connects TRBV30 to TRBJ2-2, with a tentative D call TRBD2 (5 bases). CDR1 GTSNPN and CDR2 SVGIG come from the germline V gene (reference sequence). CDR3 length equals 15 residues. Trimming took off 1 base at V and 1 base at J, with 10 bases between the two ends.

This sequence joins TRBV6-5 and TRBJ1-3; D remains ambiguous. Germline V gene data show CDR1 as MNHEY and CDR2 as SVGAGI. V shed 5 bases and J shed 0 bases, with 11 bases lying between them. This CDR3 contains 15 residues. The CDR3 reads CASSGPGVSGNTIYF. CDR3 sequence (DNA): TGTGCCAGCAGTGGCCCCGGAGTCTCTGGAAACACCATATATTTT.

V and J are TRBV27 and TRBJ2-7; D may be TRBD1 (6 bases). Germline V gene sequence: CDR1 MNHEY, CDR2 SMNVEV (reference sequence). This CDR3 has 13 residues. V was pared by 5 bases and J by 4 bases, with 12 bases between. The CDR3 nucleotides read TGTGCCAGCAGTGGCAGGGGAGCTTACGAGCAGTACTTC. It yields the protein CASSGRGAYEQYF.

This chain connects TRBV5-5 to TRBJ2-3; D call uncertain. Germline V CDR1 and CDR2: SGHKS, YYEKEE (reference sequence). This CDR3 comprises 13 residues. Trimming removed 3 bases at V and 4 bases at J, with 9 bases between. In nucleotides, the CDR3 is TGTGCCAGCAGCTCAGGCGGCCCAGATACGCAGTATTTT. Translation: CASSSGGPDTQYF.

The rearrangement uses TRBV7-3 and TRBJ2-2; 7 bases fit TRBD2. CDR1 and CDR2 from the germline V gene are SGHTA and FQGTGA. The CDR3 loop spans 15 amino acids. V lost 0 bases and J lost 7; bases outside the gene matches: 5. CDR3 bases: TGTGCCAGCAGCTTAACCGGACTAGGCTTCGGGGAGCTGTTTTTT. Translating gives CASSLTGLGFGELFF.

This chain links TRBV7-9 with TRBJ2-2; 11 positions match TRBD2. J gave up 7 bases and V 5 bases, and 9 bases lay outside the gene matches. Germline V gene data show CDR1 as SEHNR and CDR2 as FQNEAQ (reference sequence). CDR3 length: 16 amino acids. For the CDR3, the DNA is TGTGCCAGCAGCCTAGGAACTAGCGGGAGTCACGGGGAGCTGTTTTTT. It translates to CASSLGTSGSHGELFF.

Comment on this clone: The sample holds other DNA sequences that translate to the same CDR3. The CDR3 region is CASSPGWSFEQYF. DNA of the CDR3: TGTGCCAGCAGCCCGGGGTGGTCGTTCGAGCAGTACTTC. The gene calls are TRBV9 and TRBJ2-7, with D perhaps matching TRBD2 (5 bases). The ends were cut back, 4 bases at V and 6 bases at J, with 14 bases in the middle. The CDR3 consists of 13 residues. Per the germline V gene, CDR1 is SGDLS and CDR2 is YYNGEE.

This chain connects TRBV7-9 to TRBJ1-5; 8 nucleotides match TRBD1. The CDR3 runs to 15 residues. Trimming removed 6 bases from V and 4 bases from J; junction bases left unmatched: 8. From germline, CDR1 is SEHNR and CDR2 FQNEAQ (reference sequence). CDR3 DNA sequence: TGTGCCAGCAGTCAGGTCCAGGGGGCGAATCAGCCCCAGCATTTT. Protein sequence: CASSQVQGANQPQHF.

This clone came up once. The CDR3 is CASSLVSGQAYEQYF. CDR3 sequence (DNA): TGCGCCAGCAGCTTGGTGTCGGGACAAGCCTACGAGCAGTACTTC. The chain uses TRBV5-1 and TRBJ2-7; possible D gene TRBD1, 6 bases. Germline assignment: CDR1 SGHRS and CDR2 YFSETQ. The CDR3 is made up of 15 amino acids. V was clipped by 0 bases and J by 2 bases, with 12 bases between them.